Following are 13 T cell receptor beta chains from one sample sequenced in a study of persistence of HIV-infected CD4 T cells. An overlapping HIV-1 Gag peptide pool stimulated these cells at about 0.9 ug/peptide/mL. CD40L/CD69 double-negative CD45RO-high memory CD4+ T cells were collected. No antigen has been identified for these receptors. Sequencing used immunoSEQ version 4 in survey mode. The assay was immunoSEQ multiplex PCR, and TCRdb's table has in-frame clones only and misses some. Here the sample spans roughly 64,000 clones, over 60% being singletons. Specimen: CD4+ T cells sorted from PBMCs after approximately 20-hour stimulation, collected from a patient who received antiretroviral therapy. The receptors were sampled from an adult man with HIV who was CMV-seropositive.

CDR3 bases: TGTGCCAGCAGTGACCAGGGGGCGGGTAGTGAGCAGTTCTTC. Its translation is CASSDQGAGSEQFF. The V and J genes are TRBV6-4 and TRBJ2-1, with TRBD1 identical over 8 bases. V lost 2 bases and J lost 9; bases outside the gene matches: 6. This CDR3 has 14 residues. Germline V gene sequence: CDR1 MRHNA, CDR2 SNTAGT.

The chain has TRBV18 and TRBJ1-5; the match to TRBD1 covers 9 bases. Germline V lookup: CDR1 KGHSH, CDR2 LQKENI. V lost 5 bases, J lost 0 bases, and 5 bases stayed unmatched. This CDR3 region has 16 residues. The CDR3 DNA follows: TGTGCCAGCTCATCGACAGGGGGATTTAGCAATCAGCCCCAGCATTTT. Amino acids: CASSSTGGFSNQPQHF.

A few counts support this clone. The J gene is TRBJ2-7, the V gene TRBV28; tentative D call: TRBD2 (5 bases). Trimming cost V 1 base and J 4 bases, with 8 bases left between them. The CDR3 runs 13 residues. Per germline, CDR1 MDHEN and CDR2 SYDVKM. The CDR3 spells CASSLFTGYEQYF. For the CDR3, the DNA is TGTGCCAGCAGTTTATTTACGGGGTACGAGCAGTACTTC.

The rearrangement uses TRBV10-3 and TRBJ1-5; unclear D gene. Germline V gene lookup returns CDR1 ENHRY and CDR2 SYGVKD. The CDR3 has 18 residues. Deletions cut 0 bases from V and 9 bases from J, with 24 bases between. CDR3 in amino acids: CAISESRKDGVLMRPQHF. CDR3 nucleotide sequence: TGTGCCATCAGTGAGTCGAGGAAGGACGGGGTCCTGATGAGGCCCCAGCATTTT.

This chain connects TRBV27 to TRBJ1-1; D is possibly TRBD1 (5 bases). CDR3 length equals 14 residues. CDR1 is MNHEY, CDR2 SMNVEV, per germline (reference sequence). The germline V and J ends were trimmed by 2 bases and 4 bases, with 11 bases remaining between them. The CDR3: CASSLEGGGTEAFF. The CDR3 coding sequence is TGTGCCAGCAGTTTAGAGGGCGGGGGCACTGAAGCTTTCTTT.

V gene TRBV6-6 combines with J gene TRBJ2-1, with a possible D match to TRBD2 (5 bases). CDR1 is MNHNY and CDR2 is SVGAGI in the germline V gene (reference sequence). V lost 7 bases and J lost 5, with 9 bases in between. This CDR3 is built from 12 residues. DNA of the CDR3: TGTGCCAGCAAGCTCGGGAACAATGAGCAGTTCTTC. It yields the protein CASKLGNNEQFF.

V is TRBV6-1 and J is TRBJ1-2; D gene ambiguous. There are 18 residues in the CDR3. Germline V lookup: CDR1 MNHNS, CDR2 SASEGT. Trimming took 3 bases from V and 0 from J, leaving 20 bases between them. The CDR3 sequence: CASSEVRRGPTTNYGYTF. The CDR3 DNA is TGTGCCAGCAGTGAGGTCCGTCGCGGACCGACGACTAACTATGGCTACACCTTC.

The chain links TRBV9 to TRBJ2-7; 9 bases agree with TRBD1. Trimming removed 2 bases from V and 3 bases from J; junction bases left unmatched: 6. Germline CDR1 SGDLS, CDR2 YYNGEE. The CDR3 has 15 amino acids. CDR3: CASSVRPGQGYEQYF. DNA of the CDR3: TGTGCCAGCAGCGTCAGACCGGGACAGGGCTACGAGCAGTACTTC.

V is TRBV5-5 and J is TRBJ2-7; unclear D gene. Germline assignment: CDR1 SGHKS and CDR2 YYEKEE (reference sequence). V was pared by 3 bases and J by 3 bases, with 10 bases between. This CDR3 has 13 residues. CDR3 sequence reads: CASSSPAVYEQYF. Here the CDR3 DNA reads TGTGCCAGCAGCTCCCCGGCGGTCTACGAGCAGTACTTC.

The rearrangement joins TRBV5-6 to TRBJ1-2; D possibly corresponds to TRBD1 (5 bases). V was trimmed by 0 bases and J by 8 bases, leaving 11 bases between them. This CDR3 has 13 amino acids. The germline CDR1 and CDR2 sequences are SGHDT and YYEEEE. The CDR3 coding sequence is TGTGCCAGCAGCTTGGCCATGGAGGGGGGCTACACCTTC. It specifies CASSLAMEGGYTF.

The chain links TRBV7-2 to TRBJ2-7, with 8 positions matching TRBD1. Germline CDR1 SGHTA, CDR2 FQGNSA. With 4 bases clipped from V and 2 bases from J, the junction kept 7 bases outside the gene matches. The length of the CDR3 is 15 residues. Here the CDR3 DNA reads TGTGCCAGCAGCTACCAGACAGGGGTAACCTACGAGCAGTACTTC. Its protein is CASSYQTGVTYEQYF.

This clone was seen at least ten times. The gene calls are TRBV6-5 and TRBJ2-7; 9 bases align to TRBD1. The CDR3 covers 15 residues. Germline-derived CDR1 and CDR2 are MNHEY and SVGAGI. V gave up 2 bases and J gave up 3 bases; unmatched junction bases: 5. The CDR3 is CASSYGGQGIYEQYF. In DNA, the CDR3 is TGTGCCAGCAGTTACGGGGGACAGGGTATCTACGAGCAGTACTTC.

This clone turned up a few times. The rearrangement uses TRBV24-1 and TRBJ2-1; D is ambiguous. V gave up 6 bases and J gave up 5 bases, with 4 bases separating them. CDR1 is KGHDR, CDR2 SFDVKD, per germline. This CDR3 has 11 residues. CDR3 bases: TGTGCCACCAGTTTGCACAATGAGCAGTTCTTC. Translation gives CATSLHNEQFF.